The present entry profiles one T cell receptor (beta chain) with its context. This CDR3 region has 12 residues. V lost 5 bases to trimming and J lost 7 bases, with 9 bases between them. The germline V gene has CDR1 SEHNR and CDR2 FQNEAQ (reference sequence). Only in-frame clones appear in the TCRdb table, and some are missing; sequencing was by immunoSEQ multiplex PCR. The sample contains approximately 150,000 clones, around nine tenths of which appear only once. The entry originates in a study of blood T cell repertoires in COVID-19. Whole-study context: Samples taken during acute and convalescent COVID-19 were collected in the United States, Italy and Spain. T cells, B-cell-depleted T cells, or PBMCs supplied cDNA or gDNA.

The chain combines TRBV7-9 with TRBJ1-5; D is unresolved. The sample comprised peripheral blood. The sequence was collected from a woman in her sixties or seventies with acute or convalescent COVID-19. Here the CDR3 reads CASSLNRQPQHF. CDR3 DNA sequence: TGTGCCAGCAGCCTTAATAGACAGCCCCAGCATTTT.